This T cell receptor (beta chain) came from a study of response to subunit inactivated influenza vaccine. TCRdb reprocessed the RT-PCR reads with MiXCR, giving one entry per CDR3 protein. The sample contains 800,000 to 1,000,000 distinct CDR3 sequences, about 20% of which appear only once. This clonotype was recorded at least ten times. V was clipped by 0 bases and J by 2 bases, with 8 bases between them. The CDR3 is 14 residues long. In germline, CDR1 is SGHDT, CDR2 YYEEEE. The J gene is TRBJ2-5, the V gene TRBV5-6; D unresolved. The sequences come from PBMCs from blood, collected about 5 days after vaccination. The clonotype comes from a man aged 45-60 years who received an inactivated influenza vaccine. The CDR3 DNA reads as TGTGCCAGCAGCTTGGGCACAGTACAAGAGACCCAGTACTTC. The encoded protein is CASSLGTVQETQYF.